The 8 T cell receptor beta chains below come from one sample, sequenced in a study of blood T cell repertoires in COVID-19 (dated by TCRdb to 2020 to 2021). Libraries were constructed by the immunoSEQ multiplex PCR assay. The source is immuneACCESS, and TCRdb retained only in-frame sequences with V and J called. Part of the clones is not carried over; for the studies checked, unresolved V genes explain less than half of this, and the remainder is unexplained. This sample lists some 240,000 clones; approximately 81% were detected once. Of the sample, 5% to 7.5% is held by the ten largest clones. The specimen sequenced was PBMCs or T cells enriched from blood (not recorded which). The receptors were gathered from a woman aged 45-59 years who had been exposed to COVID-19.

In this sample, this clone turned up once. The rearrangement uses TRBV6-5 and TRBJ2-2; a weak D match, TRBD1 (6 bases). CDR1 and CDR2 from the germline V gene are MNHEY and SVGAGI. The CDR3 has 13 amino acids. V shed 7 bases and J shed 7 bases, with 13 bases lying between them. The CDR3 bases are TGTGCCAGCATCCTTACAGGGATCGGGGAGCTGTTTTTT. It translates to CASILTGIGELFF.

V usage is TRBV28 and J usage is TRBJ2-2, with D uncertain. Germline-derived CDR1 and CDR2 are MDHEN and SYDVKM. The V gene lost 8 bases and the J gene lost 6 bases, with 16 bases spanning the gap. The CDR3 runs 14 residues. The CDR3 nucleotides are TGTGCCAGCGTTGCCCTTGGGCGTCCCGGGGAGCTGTTTTTT. It translates to CASVALGRPGELFF. Drawing the rest from reference TRBV28 and TRBJ2-2, the complete variable domain is DVKVTQSSRYLVKRTGEKVFLECVQDMDHENMFWYRQDPGLGLRLIYFSYDVKMKEKGDIPEGYSVSREKKERFSLILESASTNQTSMYLCASVALGRPGELFFGEGSRLTVL.

This chain uses TRBV7-2 with TRBJ2-1; weak D call: TRBD2 (5 bases). V was shortened by 1 base and J by 5 bases, with 12 bases between the two germline ends. This CDR3 has 15 amino acids. CDR1 SGHTA and CDR2 FQGNSA come from the germline V gene. The CDR3 coding sequence is TGTGCCAGCAGCTTAGGCGGGTTAGGTCACAATGAGCAGTTCTTC. Its protein product is CASSLGGLGHNEQFF.

A few counts support this clone. This sequence joins TRBV28 and TRBJ2-1; possibly TRBD2 for D (7 bases). CDR3 length: 14 amino acids. The germline V gene encodes CDR1 MDHEN and CDR2 SYDVKM. Trimming shortened V by 4 bases and J by 8 bases, and 15 bases separated the two germline ends. The CDR3 reads CASSSPGAGDEQFF. The CDR3 region has the DNA TGTGCCAGCAGTTCCCCAGGGGCGGGGGATGAGCAGTTCTTC.

This chain joins TRBV12-3 or TRBV12-4 and TRBJ1-1; D may be TRBD1 (5 bases). The CDR3 covers 12 residues. Trimming shortened V by 5 bases and J by 8 bases, and 12 bases separated the two germline ends. The CDR3 region is CASSVPDKEAFF. The CDR3 nucleotides are TGTGCCAGCAGTGTACCGGACAAAGAAGCTTTCTTT.

The chain has TRBV5-1 and TRBJ1-5; D is perhaps TRBD1 (5 bases). The V end was cut by 0 bases, the J end by 6 bases, with 7 bases between. The CDR3 has 13 amino acids. Germline CDR1 SGHRS, CDR2 YFSETQ. This CDR3 reads CASSLDGGQPQHF. CDR3 nucleotides: TGCGCCAGCAGCTTGGACGGGGGTCAGCCCCAGCATTTT.

V is TRBV27 and J is TRBJ1-2, with TRBD1 matching 7 bases. V shed 5 bases and J 5 bases; nucleotides not matched to a gene: 5. From germline, CDR1 is MNHEY and CDR2 SMNVEV (reference sequence). This CDR3 region has 13 residues. CDR3 region: CASSNGQEYGYTF. As DNA, the CDR3 is TGTGCCAGCAGTAACGGACAGGAATATGGCTACACCTTC.

This chain connects TRBV24-1 to TRBJ2-1; the match to TRBD2 covers 7 bases. The trim removed 6 bases at V and 1 base at J, leaving 2 bases unmatched. The CDR3 has 14 residues. The germline V gene has CDR1 KGHDR and CDR2 SFDVKD. The CDR3 DNA sequence: TGTGCCACCAGTAGGGGAGGGTCCTACAATGAGCAGTTCTTC. It yields the protein CATSRGGSYNEQFF.